Reported below is one T cell receptor beta chain. The germline gene is not matched at one end of the junction; a read error may be the cause. The entry originates in a study of molecular identifiers for immune sequencing clone quantification. Listed TCR primers and previously described methods were used for bulk TCR libraries. MiXCR, applied by TCRdb to the PCR reads, yields one record per CDR3 protein. The table has about 65,000 distinct CDR3 sequences, around 18% seen once. Germline-derived CDR1 and CDR2 are SEHNR and FQNEAQ (reference sequence). CDR3 length: 13 amino acids. This chain connects TRBV7-9 to TRBJ2-7, with D possibly matching TRBD2 (5 bases). The specimen was naive CD8+ T cells from blood, with Jurkat cell RNA spiked in. Subset meaning: FACS-sorted CD8+CD4-CCR7+CD45RA+ naive T cells. The receptor's source is a human donor in good health. Some libraries in this study had Jurkat cell RNA spiked in. CDR3 loop: CASSGRWSYEQHF. In DNA, the CDR3 is TGTGCCAGCAGCGGGAGATGGTCCTACGAGCAGCACTTC.